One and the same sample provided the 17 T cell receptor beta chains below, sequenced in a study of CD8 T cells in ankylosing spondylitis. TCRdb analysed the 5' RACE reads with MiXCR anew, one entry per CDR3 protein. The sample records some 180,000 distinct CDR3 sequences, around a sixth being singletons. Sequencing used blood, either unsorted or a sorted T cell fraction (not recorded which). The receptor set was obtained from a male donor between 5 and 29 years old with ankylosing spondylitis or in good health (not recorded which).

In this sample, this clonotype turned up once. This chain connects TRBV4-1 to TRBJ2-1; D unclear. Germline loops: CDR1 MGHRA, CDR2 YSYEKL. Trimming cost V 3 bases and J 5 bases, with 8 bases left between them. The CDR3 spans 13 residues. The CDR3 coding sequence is TGCGCCAGCAGCCATTCCGCCGACAATGAGCAGTTCTTC. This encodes CASSHSADNEQFF.

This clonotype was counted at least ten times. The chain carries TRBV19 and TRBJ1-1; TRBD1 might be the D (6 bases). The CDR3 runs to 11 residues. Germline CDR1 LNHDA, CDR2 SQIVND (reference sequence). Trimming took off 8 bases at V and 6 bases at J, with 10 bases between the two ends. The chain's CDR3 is CASEGGAEAFF. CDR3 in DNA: TGTGCCAGTGAAGGGGGGGCTGAAGCTTTCTTT.

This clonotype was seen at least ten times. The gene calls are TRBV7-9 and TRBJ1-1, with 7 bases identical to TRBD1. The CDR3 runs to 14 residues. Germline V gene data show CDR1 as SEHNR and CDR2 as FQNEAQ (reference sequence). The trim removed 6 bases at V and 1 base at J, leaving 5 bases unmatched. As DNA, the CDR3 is TGTGCCAGCAGAACGGGACAGTCGAACACTGAAGCTTTCTTT. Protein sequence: CASRTGQSNTEAFF.

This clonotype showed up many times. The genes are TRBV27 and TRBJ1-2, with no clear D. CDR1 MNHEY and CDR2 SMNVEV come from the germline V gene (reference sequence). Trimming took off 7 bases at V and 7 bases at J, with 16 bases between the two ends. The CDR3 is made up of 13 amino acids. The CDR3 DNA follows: TGTGCCAGCACCTCATGGGAGGGCTCTGGCTACACCTTC. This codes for CASTSWEGSGYTF.

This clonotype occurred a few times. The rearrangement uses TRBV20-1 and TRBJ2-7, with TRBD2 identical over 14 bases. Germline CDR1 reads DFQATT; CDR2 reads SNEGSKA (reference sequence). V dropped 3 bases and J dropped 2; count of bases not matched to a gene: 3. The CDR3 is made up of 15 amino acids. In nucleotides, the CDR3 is TGCAGTGCTAGTAGACTAGCGGGAGGGACCTACGAGCAGTACTTC. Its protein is CSASRLAGGTYEQYF.

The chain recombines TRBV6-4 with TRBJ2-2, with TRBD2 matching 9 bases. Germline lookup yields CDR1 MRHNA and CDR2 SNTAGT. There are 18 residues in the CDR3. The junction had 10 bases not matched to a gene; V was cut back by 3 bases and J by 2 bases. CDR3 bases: TGTGCCAGCAGTGAAGGGCTTCCTAGCGGGGACAACACCGGGGAGCTGTTTTTT. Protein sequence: CASSEGLPSGDNTGELFF.

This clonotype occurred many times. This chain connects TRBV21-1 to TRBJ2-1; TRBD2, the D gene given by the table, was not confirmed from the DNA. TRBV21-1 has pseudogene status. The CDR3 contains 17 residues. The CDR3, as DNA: TGTGCCAGCAGCAAAATTTATGTGACTAGCGGATACAATGAGCAGTTCTTC. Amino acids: CASSKIYVTSGYNEQFF.

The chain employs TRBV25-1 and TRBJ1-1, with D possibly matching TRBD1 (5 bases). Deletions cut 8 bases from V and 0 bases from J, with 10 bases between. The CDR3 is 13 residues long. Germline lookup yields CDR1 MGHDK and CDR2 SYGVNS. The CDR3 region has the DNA TGTGCCAGCGGGGGACTGGTGAACACTGAAGCTTTCTTT. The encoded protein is CASGGLVNTEAFF.

CDR3 amino acids: CASSPGWLAGDLAKNIQYF. CDR3 nucleotides: TGTGCCAGCAGCCCAGGTTGGCTAGCGGGCGATTTAGCCAAAAACATTCAGTACTTC. The chain joins TRBV7-9 to TRBJ2-4; the match to TRBD2 covers 8 bases. Trimming took 5 bases from V and 0 from J; bases not matched to a gene: 15. CDR3 length: 19 residues. Germline V gene data show CDR1 as SEHNR and CDR2 as FQNEAQ (reference sequence).

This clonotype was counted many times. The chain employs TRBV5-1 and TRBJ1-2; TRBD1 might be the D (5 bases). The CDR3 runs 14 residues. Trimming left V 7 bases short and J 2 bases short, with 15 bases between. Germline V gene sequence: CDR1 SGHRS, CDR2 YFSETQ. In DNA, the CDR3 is TGCGCCAGCGATTGGGGGACTGGAAACTATGGCTACACCTTC. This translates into CASDWGTGNYGYTF.

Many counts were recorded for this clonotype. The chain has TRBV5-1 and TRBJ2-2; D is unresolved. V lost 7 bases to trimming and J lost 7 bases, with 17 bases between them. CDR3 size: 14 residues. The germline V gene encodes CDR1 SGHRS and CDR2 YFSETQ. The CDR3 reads CASGPPQPGGELFF. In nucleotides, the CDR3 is TGCGCCAGCGGCCCTCCCCAGCCCGGCGGGGAGCTGTTTTTT.

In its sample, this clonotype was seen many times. The DNA for the CDR3 is TGTGCCAGCAGCCCTGGGACAGGGGGCGAGCAGTACTTC. Encoded protein: CASSPGTGGEQYF. V usage is TRBV12-3 or TRBV12-4 and J usage is TRBJ2-7; 11 nucleotides agree with TRBD1. Unmatched junction bases numbered 4, after V lost 6 bases and J lost 6 bases. CDR3 length: 13 residues.

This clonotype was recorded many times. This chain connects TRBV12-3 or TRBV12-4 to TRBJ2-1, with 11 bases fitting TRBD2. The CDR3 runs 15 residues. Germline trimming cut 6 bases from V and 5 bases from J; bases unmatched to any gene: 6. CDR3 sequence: CASSYLLAGDNEQFF. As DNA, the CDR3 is TGTGCCAGCAGCTACCTACTAGCGGGAGACAATGAGCAGTTCTTC.

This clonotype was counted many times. The CDR3 DNA follows: TGTGCCAGCAGCAGCAGCGGGTCGAACACTGAAGCTTTCTTT. Translating it yields CASSSSGSNTEAFF. V usage is TRBV7-9 and J usage is TRBJ1-1, with unresolved D. The V gene lost 5 bases and the J gene lost 1 base, with 11 bases spanning the gap. There are 14 residues in the CDR3. CDR1 is SEHNR and CDR2 is FQNEAQ in the germline V gene (reference sequence).

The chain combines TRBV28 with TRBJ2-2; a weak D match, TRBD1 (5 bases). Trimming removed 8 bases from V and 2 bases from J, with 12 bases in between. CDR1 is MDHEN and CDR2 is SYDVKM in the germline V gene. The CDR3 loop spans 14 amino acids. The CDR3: CASGMQGNTGELFF. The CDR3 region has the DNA TGTGCCAGCGGTATGCAGGGAAACACCGGGGAGCTGTTTTTT.

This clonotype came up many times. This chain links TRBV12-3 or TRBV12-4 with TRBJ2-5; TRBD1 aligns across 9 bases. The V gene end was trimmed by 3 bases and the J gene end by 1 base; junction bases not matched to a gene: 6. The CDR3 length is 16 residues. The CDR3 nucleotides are TGTGCCAGCAGTTTCGGGGACAGGGTTACCCAAGAGACCCAGTACTTC. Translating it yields CASSFGDRVTQETQYF.

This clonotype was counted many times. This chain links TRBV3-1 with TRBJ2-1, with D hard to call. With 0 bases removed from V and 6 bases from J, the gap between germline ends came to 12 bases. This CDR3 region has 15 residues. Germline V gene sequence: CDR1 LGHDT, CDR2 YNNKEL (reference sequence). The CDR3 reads CASSQDSLLGNEQFF. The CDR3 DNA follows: TGTGCCAGCAGCCAAGATTCACTCCTGGGCAATGAGCAGTTCTTC.